This entry is about one TCR beta chain. When replicate PCRs were run on sorted subsets, they used around 200 ng DNA, some 33,000 T cell genomes. Some clones are missing from TCRdb's copy, which holds only in-frame ones; the method was immunoSEQ multiplex PCR. The sample consists of around 990,000 clones, around three quarters of them appearing once. The data belong to a study of shared clonotypes between healthy human individuals. Germline values: CDR1 SGDLS, CDR2 YYNGEE. The CDR3 covers 16 residues. V lost 2 bases to trimming and J lost 1 base; unmatched junction nucleotides: 6. The gene calls are TRBV9 and TRBJ2-5; 9 positions agree with TRBD2. The receptor comes from a man between 18 and 35 years old in good health. Some clones in this sample may be carry-over from other donors' samples. Specimen: memory CD4+ T cells from PBMCs. Specified subset: CD45RA-negative fraction. The CDR3 is CASSVLAGVAQETQYF. Written as DNA, the CDR3 is TGTGCCAGCAGCGTCTTAGCGGGAGTTGCCCAAGAGACCCAGTACTTC.